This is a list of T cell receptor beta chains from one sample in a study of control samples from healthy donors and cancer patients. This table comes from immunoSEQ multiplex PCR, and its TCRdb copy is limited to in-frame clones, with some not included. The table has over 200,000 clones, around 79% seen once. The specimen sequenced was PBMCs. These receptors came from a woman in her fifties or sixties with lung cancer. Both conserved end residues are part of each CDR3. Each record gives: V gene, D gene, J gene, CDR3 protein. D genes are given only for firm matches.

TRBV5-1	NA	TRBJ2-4	CASSLAPGTQNIQYF
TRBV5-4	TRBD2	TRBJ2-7	CASSMRLAGSYEQYF
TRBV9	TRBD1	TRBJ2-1	CASSPRTGPGEQFF
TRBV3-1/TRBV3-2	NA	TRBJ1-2	CASSRGAEYGYTF
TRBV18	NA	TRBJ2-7	CASSPTPDMAAEQYF
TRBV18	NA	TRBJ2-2	CASLPGTTGELFF
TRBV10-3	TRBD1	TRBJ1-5	CAIAQGEDQPQHF
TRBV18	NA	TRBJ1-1	CASSPPGQAYAFF
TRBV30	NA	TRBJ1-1	CAWRLRGMNTEAFF
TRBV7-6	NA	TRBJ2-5	CASSYRSSRAEETQYF
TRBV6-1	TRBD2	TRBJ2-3	CASSEATSGGGDTQYF
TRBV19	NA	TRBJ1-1	CASSTPAGMGDTEAFF
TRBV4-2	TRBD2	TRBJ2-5	CASSQDWTSGTQETQYF
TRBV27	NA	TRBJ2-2	CASSPFAAGGTGELFF
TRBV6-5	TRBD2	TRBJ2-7	CASGEGYEQYF
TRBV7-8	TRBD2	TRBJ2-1	CASRLAGGSLTGYNEQFF
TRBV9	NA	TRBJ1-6	CASSAGVDRKYNSPLHF
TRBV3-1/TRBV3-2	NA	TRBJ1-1	CASSQDAGRSTEAFF
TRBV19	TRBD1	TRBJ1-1	CASRTGESTEAFF
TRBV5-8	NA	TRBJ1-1	CASSLKTWNTEAFF
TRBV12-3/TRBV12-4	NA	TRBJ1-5	CASSLGLGQPQHF
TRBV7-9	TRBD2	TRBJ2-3	CASSLAGGTDTQYF
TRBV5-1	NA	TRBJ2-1	CASSLQGGQFF
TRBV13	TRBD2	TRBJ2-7	CASSRGTSGSYEQYF
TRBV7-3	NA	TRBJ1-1	CASSLNPRTTEAFF
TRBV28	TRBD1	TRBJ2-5	CASTPGQGGLETQYF
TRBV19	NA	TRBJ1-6	CASSASSYNSPLHF
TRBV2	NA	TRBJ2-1	CASSPGHEQFF
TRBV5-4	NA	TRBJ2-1	CASSVSGFLPSSYNEQFF
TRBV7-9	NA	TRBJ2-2	CASSLVVANTGELFF
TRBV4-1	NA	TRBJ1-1	CASSSRMNTEAFF
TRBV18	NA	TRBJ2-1	CASSGGRNEQFF
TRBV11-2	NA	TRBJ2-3	CASSRQISTDTQYF
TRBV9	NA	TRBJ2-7	CASSEAPSYSYEQYF
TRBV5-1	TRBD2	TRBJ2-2	CASSSHSGGNTGELFF
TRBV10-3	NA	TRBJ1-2	CAISESTPNYGYTF
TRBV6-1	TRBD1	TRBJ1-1	CASSEFGTAMNTEAFF
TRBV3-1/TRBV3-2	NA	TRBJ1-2	CASSFSGTPSNYGYTF
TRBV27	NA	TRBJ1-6	CASSSGLGNSPLHF
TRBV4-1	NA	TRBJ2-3	CASSPQVRIFTDTQYF
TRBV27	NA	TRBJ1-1	CASSLSRGTEAFF
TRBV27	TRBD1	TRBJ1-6	CASSLEGDRHSPLHF
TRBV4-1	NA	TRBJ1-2	CASSQGGYLYGGYTF
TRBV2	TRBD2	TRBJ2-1	CASSAGTSSYNEQFF
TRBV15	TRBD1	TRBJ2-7	CATSRDRQGADEQYF
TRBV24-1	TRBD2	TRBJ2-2	CATSVAGGNTGELFF
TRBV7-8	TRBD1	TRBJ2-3	CASSSARDRGLGTQYF
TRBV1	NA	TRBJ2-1	CTSSQVRSGTGFLNEQFF
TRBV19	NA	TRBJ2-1	CASSIWGSQANEQFF
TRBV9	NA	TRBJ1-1	CASSPGAGLRTEAFF
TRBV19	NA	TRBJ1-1	CASSRDTRNTEAFF
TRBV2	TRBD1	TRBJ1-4	CASTTRTGNEKLFF